This TCR beta chain was captured in a study of cytomegalovirus exposure and HLA in healthy donors (dated 2017 in TCRdb). Regarding the study in general: An earlier analysis of 550 to 700 of the donors reported about 250 Gb of sequence data and roughly 100 million unique TCR beta sequences from about 179 million T cells. An early release that covered several hundred HLA-typed donors contained approximately 300 gigabases of sequencing data and tens of millions of unique TCR sequences. Among the roughly 400 genotyped donors, under 90% belonged to the genetic ancestry cluster associated with self-reported Caucasian donors. The study aimed to test whether signatures of past pathogen exposure could be identified by cataloging public T cell receptors. The study used immunosequencing to profile the T cell repertoires of 600 to 850 subjects and linked those repertoires to cytomegalovirus serostatus. In addition to the first cohort of 650 to 750 subjects, a separate validation cohort of 120 different subjects was used. The study combined high-throughput TCR immunosequencing, statistical association of individual TCRs with disease status, and machine learning to predict cytomegalovirus infection status. A later analysis re-analyzed previously published TCR beta repertoires from approximately 700 donors and added high-resolution HLA genotyping to study TCR occurrence patterns. Rather than drawing on any new phenotypic data, the later analysis identified candidate immune exposures from TCR beta sequences and the way those sequences occurred across donors. An earlier analysis of approximately 640 of the donors applied high-throughput TCR beta sequencing to assess whether each TCR beta V gene segment acted as functional or pseudogenic. Donor age, sex, ethnicity and CMV serostatus were compiled alongside the repertoire data. A later genetic analysis used genome-wide SNP genotypes for about three fifths of the 666 donors, treating that subset as a discovery cohort. All discovery cohort repertoires had been generated using a single sequencing platform. Class I and class II HLA loci were covered by the typing at four-digit resolution. The number of typed donors differed by locus: about 620-630 for A, B, C, DRB1 and DQB1; some 500 for DQA1; about 600 for DPA1; and 450 to 480 for DPB1. A few DR-DQ haplotypes were treated as single units for association and clustering because of strong linkage in the cohort. On average, around 200,000 unique TCR beta nucleotide sequences were sequenced per donor among 300 to 500 genotyped donors of the cohort, with roughly 18% of those sequences being non-productive. Broader findings and caveats from the paper: Because HLA typing was missing for some donors at each locus, association tests included only the typed subset. Cytomegalovirus status was reported to be diagnosed by the classifier with high specificity and sensitivity in both the original and validation cohorts. Broadly in line with IMGT annotations, most TCR beta V segments showed up in productive rearrangements about 87% or about 30% of the time in an earlier analysis of 450 to 600 of the donors. For the cohort, immune exposure information was limited to CMV serostatus. A later analysis associated 17,000 or so TCR beta sequences with specific HLA alleles at a false discovery rate of 0.05. A later genetic analysis reported fewer N-insertions in productive TCRs among donors in an Asian-associated ancestry cluster than the approximately 700-donor mean. Only TCR beta chains were sequenced in this cohort, and the absence of alpha or paired-chain data limited detectable features. In a later genetic analysis, a missense DCLRE1C variant was associated with V-gene and J-gene trimming of TCR beta chains, and the association was replicated in an independent cohort. Correlated functional status among segregating V segments might reflect linkage disequilibrium, but an unknown experimental factor could not be ruled out. A few of the identified cytomegalovirus-associated TCR beta chains were confirmed in vitro to be specific for cytomegalovirus antigens. When HLA alleles, especially DR and DQ, strongly co-occurred, attributing TCR associations to individual alleles was difficult. A further reported finding was that TCR beta sequences accurately predicted the HLA-A and HLA-B alleles for most subjects in the first cohort. In a later analysis, TCR association rates were found to vary across HLA loci, with the most associated TCRs seen for DRB1 alleles and the fewest for HLA-C alleles. Across donors, most TCR sequences were observed very rarely, whereas some public TCRs were present in many individuals. A later analysis reported that several top co-occurrence clusters appeared linked to parvovirus B19, influenza, CMV and Epstein-Barr virus. Because counts were too low, approximately 15 rarely observed V segments, including chromosome 9 orphons, were excluded from the earlier analysis of about 500 of the donors. The sequencing pipeline was judged likely to have produced a cluster of highly shared sequence variants as a technical artifact. Compared with equally common non-associated chains, HLA-associated TCR beta chains in a later analysis were more clonally expanded and had lower generation probabilities. The authors suggested that the approach could potentially be extended to other disease states and immunological phenotypes. A total of 150 to 200 TCR beta chains were listed by the study as associated with cytomegalovirus. Roughly uniform sequencing depth across donors was assumed in presence/absence analyses, although this assumption may not hold. Some IMGT-functional V segments, including TRBV6-2 and TRBV6-3, could not be told apart with the 87-base-pair reads, so those segments were excluded. According to a later analysis, most CMV-associated TCR beta chains appeared to be HLA-restricted, and the HLA associations seemed to be driven largely by CMV exposure.

In total, approximately 700 healthy bone marrow donors made up the cohort. Cohort members were all nominally healthy when sampled, although unrecorded immune exposures were likely present. The donor tested CMV seronegative and was one of the 352 seronegative cohort members. Every donor gave a peripheral blood sample, and the peripheral blood mononuclear cells from that sample were used for TCR beta sequencing. Genomic DNA extraction from the blood cell samples was performed with the Qiagen DNeasy Blood Extraction Kit. With respect to this clone: Its binding antigen is unknown. Base qualities are missing; no much larger clone stands one base away.

The protocol used for the library was the immunoSEQ multiplex PCR assay. The multiplex PCR relied on a mix of 60 forward primers for TCR Vbeta segments and 13 reverse primers for TCR Jbeta segments. A multiplex PCR assay on genomic DNA amplified the CDR3 region of rearranged TCR beta genes. On the Illumina HiSeq System, the amplified TCR beta libraries were sequenced as 87-base-pair reads. From the authors' description of their analysis: A later analysis counted about 80 million unique TCR beta chains across the 550 to 700 repertoires, and roughly 11 million of these chains were shared by at least two donors. Raw reads were error-corrected and collapsed into unique sequences by a nearest-neighbor algorithm in which closely related sequences were merged to remove PCR and sequencing errors. CDR3 sequences were aligned to IMGT reference sequences to assign V, D and J gene segments. For a sequence to be retained, a match of at least six nucleotides was required to both a V gene segment and a J gene segment. A rearrangement was called productive if the CDR3 had no stop codons and remained in frame with V and J, and every other rearrangement was called non-productive. Following IMGT convention, CDR3 was defined as the stretch from the second conserved V-encoded cysteine to the conserved J-encoded phenylalanine. The earlier analysis of about 570 of the donors excluded any sequence lacking an unambiguous match to a single V gene segment. In an earlier analysis of approximately 550 of the donors, V segments were called functional above 56.7% productive rearrangements and were called segregating when the between-donor standard deviation exceeded 5%. A statistical classification framework was built for diagnosing cytomegalovirus status from the catalog of TCR beta chain sequences. In a later analysis, V and J genes were assigned by comparing TCR nucleotide sequences against IMGT/GENE-DB human TR gene sequences. Using the TCRdist pipeline, a later analysis assigned CDR3 sequences along with most-parsimonious VDJ recombination scenarios. A later analysis defined each TCR beta chain by its CDR3 amino acid sequence plus V-gene family, and excluded reads lacking a unique V-gene family. As a way to deal with suspected cross-contamination and a sequencing artifact, a later analysis dropped roughly 600 nucleotide sequences that were highly shared and had low generation probability. For each public chain, a later analysis derived a clonal expansion index from normalized ranks of inferred template counts within each repertoire. In a later analysis, generation probabilities were computed with a VDJ recombination model fitted to out-of-frame rearrangements, and the resulting probabilities were checked against IGoR. In a later analysis, hypergeometric tests were used to score TCR-TCR, TCR-HLA and TCR-CMV co-occurrence, with a repertoire-size bias correction applied to TCR pairs. In a later analysis, false discovery rates were estimated by permuting HLA or CMV assignments 20 times. In a later analysis, co-occurring TCRs were grouped using DBSCAN, and TCRdist sequence similarity was added for clustering within HLA-allele-positive subsets. For co-occurrence clustering, repertoires with fewer than 30,000 or more than 120,000 public chains were excluded, along with 4 to 6 repertoires with anomalous nucleotide sharing. TCRdb obtained this table from immuneACCESS and retained in-frame rearrangements with V and J assigned. These tables miss some clones; where compared with another copy, unresolved V genes account for less than half of the shortfall, and the remainder is unexplained. V and J calls and clone size are given by that table; D and trimming were obtained from the DNA. A total of 110,000 to 150,000 clones appear in this sample, around 79% of them only once. The ten biggest clones cover roughly 3.7% of the sample.

The CDR3, from cysteine to phenylalanine, totals 14 residues. Here the CDR3 DNA is all that survives: 42 bases in frame from base 1. Unmatched junction bases come to 2, with V trimmed by 7 bases and J by 3 bases. Via the germline V gene, CDR1 is SNHLY and CDR2 FYNNEI. The sequenced sample was PBMCs. The chain employs TRBV2 and TRBJ2-2; the central 10 bases match TRBD1. The receptor was isolated from a male donor in good health and CMV-seronegative. This receptor has the CDR3 CASTDRGYTGELFF. Read as DNA, the sequence is TGTGCCAGCACGGACAGGGGGTACACCGGGGAGCTGTTTTTT.